Below, 3 T cell receptor beta chains from the same sample are listed, as sequenced in a study of blood T cell repertoires in COVID-19. Here immunoSEQ multiplex PCR was the method, and the copy in TCRdb shows in-frame clones only, minus some. The table includes roughly 80,000 clones, less than 90% detected once. The specimen was peripheral blood. Receptors were obtained from a man aged 55 to 69 with active or convalescent COVID-19.

J is TRBJ1-2 and V is TRBV19; D is perhaps TRBD1 (6 bases). Trimming removed 7 bases at V and 3 bases at J, with 15 bases between. CDR3 size: 14 residues. CDR1 LNHDA and CDR2 SQIVND come from the germline V gene (reference sequence). CDR3 coding DNA: TGTGCCAGTATCCCCCCCGCAGGGGACTATGGCTACACCTTC. Translation: CASIPPAGDYGYTF.

The CDR3 loop reads CASSPSLGSGNTIYF. The CDR3 nucleotides read TGCGCCAGCAGCCCGTCCCTAGGGAGCGGAAACACCATATATTTT. The chain couples TRBV4-3 to TRBJ1-3; D gene unclear. The CDR3 spans 15 residues. V was pared by 4 bases and J by 4 bases, with 14 bases between. Germline CDR1 is LGHNA and CDR2 is YSLEER.

This chain's CDR3 is CASSLGDRGNTEAFF. The CDR3 bases are TGTGCCAGCAGCTTGGGGGACAGGGGGAACACTGAAGCTTTCTTT. The chain joins TRBV5-4 to TRBJ1-1; 10 bases fit TRBD1. The CDR3 has 15 residues. After removal of 0 bases from V and 1 base from J, the junction contained 0 bases not matched to a gene. The germline V gene encodes CDR1 SGHNT and CDR2 YYREEE (reference sequence). Together with reference TRBV5-4 and TRBJ1-1, the CDR3 gives the full variable domain: ETGVTQSPTHLIKTRGQQVTLRCSSQSGHNTVSWYQQALGQGPQFIFQYYREEENGRGNFPPRFSGLQFPNYSSELNVNALELDDSALYLCASSLGDRGNTEAFFGQGTRLTVV.